This TCR beta chain was identified during a study of shared clonotypes between healthy human individuals. Study in general: A donor's plate count was three for CD4 naive and three for CD4 memory; CD8 naive had two and CD8 memory one. Whole-study findings and limits: Memory subsets generally showed lower estimated richness than naive subsets.

In the sorted-subset replicate PCRs, around 220 ng DNA, around 30,000 T cell genomes, was used. The data were produced by immunoSEQ multiplex PCR, yet TCRdb's version contains in-frame clones alone and is incomplete. The data contain 550,000 to 700,000 clones, roughly 72% of them seen just once; the ten biggest clones take up 1.5% to 2%. Germline CDR1 is SGHDT and CDR2 is YYEEEE. The V and J ends lost 6 bases and 3 bases respectively, with 9 bases between them. This CDR3 comprises 13 residues. With regard to this clone: Its antigen is not known.

This receptor was identified in a woman aged 25 to 39 in good health. The sample consisted of memory CD4+ T cells sorted from blood. Subset defined: CD45RA-negative fraction. J is TRBJ1-4 and V is TRBV5-6; D is uncertain. The CDR3 loop is CASTKISNEKLFF. In DNA form, the CDR3 reads TGTGCCAGCACCAAGATATCTAATGAAAAACTGTTTTTT.